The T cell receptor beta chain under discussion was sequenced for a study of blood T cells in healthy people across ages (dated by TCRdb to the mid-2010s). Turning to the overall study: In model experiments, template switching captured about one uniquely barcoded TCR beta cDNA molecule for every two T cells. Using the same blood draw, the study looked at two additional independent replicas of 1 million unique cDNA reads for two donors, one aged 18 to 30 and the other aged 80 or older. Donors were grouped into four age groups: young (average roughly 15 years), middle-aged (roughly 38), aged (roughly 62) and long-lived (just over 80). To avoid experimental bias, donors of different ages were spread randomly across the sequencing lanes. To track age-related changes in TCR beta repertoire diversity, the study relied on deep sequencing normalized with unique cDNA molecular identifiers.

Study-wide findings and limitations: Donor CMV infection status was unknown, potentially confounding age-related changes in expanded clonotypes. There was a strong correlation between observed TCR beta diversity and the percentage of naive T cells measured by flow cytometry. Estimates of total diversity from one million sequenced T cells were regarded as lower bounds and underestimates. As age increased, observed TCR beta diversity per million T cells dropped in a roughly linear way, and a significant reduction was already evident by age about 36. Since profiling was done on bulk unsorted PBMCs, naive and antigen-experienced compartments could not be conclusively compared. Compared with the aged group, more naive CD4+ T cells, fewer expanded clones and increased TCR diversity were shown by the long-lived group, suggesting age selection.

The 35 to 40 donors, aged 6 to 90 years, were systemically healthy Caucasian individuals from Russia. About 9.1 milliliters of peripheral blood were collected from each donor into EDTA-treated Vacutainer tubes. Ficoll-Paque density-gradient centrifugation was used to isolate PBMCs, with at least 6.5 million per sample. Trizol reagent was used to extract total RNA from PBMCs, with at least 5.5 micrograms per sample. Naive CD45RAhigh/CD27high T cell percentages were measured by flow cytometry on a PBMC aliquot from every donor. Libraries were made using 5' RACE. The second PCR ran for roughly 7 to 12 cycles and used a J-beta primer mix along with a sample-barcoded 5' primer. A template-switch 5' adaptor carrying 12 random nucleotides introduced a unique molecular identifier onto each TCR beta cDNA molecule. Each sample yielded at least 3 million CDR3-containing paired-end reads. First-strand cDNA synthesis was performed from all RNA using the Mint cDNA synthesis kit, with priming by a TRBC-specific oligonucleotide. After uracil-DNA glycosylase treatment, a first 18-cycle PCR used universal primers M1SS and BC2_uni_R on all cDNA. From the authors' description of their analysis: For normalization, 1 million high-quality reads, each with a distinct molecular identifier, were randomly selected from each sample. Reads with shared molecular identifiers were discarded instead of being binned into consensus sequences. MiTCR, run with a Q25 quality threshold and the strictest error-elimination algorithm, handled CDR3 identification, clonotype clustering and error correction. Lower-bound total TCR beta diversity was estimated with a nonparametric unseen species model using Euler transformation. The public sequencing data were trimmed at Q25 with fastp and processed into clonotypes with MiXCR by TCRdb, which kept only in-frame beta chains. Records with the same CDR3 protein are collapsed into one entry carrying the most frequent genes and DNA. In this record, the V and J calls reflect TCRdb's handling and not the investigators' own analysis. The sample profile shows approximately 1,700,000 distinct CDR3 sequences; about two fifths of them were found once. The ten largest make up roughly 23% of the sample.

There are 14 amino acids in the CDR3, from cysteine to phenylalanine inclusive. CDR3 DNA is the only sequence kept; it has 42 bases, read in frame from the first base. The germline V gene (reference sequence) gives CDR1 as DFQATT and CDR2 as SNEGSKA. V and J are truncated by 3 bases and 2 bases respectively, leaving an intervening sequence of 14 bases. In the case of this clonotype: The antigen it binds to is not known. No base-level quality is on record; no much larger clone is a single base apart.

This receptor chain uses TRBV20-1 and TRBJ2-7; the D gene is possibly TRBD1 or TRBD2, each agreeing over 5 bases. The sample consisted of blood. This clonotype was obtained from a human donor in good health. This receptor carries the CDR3 CSASGGSEPYEQYF. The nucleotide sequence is TGCAGTGCTAGTGGGGGTAGCGAGCCCTACGAGCAGTACTTC.